This T cell receptor beta chain comes out of a study of cytomegalovirus exposure and HLA in healthy donors. The CDR3 consists of 18 residues. The V gene's germline CDR1 is MNHEY and CDR2 SMNVEV (reference sequence). V dropped 4 bases and J dropped 7; count of bases not matched to a gene: 14. PCR employed 60 Vbeta and 13 Jbeta primers. Assay used: immunoSEQ multiplex PCR; TCRdb lists only in-frame clones, some missing. Seen here are tens of thousands of clones, 80% to 90% observed once, and the top ten hold about an eighth. The sequence was collected from a woman aged 25 to 39 in good health and CMV-seropositive. The chain uses TRBV27 and TRBJ1-6, with 9 bases fitting TRBD1. The sequencing sample was made of PBMCs. CDR3 nucleotides: TGTGCCAGCAGTTCCGGGAACCTGTACAGGGGGCTCAATTCACCCCTCCACTTT. Amino acid sequence: CASSSGNLYRGLNSPLHF.